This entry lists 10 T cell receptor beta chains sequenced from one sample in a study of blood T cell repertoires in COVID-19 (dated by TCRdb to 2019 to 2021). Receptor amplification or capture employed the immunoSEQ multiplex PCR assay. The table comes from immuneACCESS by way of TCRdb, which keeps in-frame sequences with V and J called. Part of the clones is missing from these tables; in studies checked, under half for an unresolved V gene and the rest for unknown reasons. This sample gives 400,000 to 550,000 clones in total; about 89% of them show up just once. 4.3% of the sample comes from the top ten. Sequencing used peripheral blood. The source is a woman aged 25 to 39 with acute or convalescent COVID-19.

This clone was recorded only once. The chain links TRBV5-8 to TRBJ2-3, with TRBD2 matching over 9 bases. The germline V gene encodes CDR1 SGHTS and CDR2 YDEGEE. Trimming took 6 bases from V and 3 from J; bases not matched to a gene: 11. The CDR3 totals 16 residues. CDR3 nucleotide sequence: TGTGCCAGCACCCGTCAGGGCGGGGGGGATACAGATACGCAGTATTTT. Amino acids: CASTRQGGGDTDTQYF.

CDR3 nucleotide sequence: TGCGCCAGCAGCTTGGCAGGGTTCGACACCGGGGAGCTGTTTTTT. Translated: CASSLAGFDTGELFF. The chain employs TRBV5-1 and TRBJ2-2, with a possible D match to TRBD1 (5 bases). CDR1 is SGHRS, CDR2 YFSETQ, per germline. V lost 0 bases and J lost 3, with 9 bases in between. The CDR3 is 15 residues long.

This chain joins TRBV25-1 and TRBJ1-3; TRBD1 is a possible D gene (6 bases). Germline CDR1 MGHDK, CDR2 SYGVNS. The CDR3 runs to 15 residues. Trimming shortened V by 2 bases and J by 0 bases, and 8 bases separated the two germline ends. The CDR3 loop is CASSEQGSSGNTIYF. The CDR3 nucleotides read TGTGCCAGCAGTGAACAGGGGTCCTCTGGAAACACCATATATTTT.

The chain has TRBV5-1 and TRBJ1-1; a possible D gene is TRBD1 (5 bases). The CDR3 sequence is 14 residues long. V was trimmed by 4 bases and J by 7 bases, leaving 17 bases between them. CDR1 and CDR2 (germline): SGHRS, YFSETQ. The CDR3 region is CASSLDPRQGEAFF. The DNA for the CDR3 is TGCGCCAGCAGCCTGGACCCGAGGCAGGGTGAAGCTTTCTTT.

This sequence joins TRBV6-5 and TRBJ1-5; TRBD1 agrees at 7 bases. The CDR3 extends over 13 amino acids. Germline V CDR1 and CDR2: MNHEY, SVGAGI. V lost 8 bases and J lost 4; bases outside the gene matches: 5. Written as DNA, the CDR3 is TGTGCCAGCGCCCTGACAGGGAATCAGCCCCAGCATTTT. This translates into CASALTGNQPQHF.

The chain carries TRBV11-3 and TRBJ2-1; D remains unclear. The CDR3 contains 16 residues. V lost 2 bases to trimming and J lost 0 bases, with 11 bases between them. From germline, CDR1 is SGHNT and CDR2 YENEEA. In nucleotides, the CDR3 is TGTGCCAGCAGCTTATTTCTGAGGCTCTCCTACAATGAGCAGTTCTTC. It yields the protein CASSLFLRLSYNEQFF.

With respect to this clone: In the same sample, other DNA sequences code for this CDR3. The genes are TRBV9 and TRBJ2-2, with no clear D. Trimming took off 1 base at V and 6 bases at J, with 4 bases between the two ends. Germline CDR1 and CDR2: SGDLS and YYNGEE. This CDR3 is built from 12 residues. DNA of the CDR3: TGTGCCAGCAGCGTATCGGCCGGGGAGCTGTTTTTT. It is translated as CASSVSAGELFF.

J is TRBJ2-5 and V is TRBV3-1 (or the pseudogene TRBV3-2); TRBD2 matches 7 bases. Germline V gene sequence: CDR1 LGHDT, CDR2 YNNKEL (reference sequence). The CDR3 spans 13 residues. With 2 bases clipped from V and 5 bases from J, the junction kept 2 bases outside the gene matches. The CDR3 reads CASSQLGGETQYF. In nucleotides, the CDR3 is TGTGCCAGCAGCCAACTGGGAGGGGAGACCCAGTACTTC.

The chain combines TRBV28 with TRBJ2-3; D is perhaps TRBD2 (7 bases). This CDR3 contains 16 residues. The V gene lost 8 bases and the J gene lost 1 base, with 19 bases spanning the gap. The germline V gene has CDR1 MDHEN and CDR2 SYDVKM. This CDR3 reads CASFSGGTIRTDTQYF. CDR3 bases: TGTGCCAGCTTCTCGGGGGGCACGATTCGCACAGATACGCAGTATTTT. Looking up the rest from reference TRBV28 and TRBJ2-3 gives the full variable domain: DVKVTQSSRYLVKRTGEKVFLECVQDMDHENMFWYRQDPGLGLRLIYFSYDVKMKEKGDIPEGYSVSREKKERFSLILESASTNQTSMYLCASFSGGTIRTDTQYFGPGTRLTVL.

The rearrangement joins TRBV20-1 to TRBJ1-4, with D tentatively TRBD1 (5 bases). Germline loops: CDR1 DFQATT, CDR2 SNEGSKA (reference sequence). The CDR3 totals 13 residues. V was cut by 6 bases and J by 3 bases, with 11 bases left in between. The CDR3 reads CSASRQPNEKLFF. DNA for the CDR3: TGCAGTGCAAGTCGACAGCCTAATGAAAAACTGTTTTTT.